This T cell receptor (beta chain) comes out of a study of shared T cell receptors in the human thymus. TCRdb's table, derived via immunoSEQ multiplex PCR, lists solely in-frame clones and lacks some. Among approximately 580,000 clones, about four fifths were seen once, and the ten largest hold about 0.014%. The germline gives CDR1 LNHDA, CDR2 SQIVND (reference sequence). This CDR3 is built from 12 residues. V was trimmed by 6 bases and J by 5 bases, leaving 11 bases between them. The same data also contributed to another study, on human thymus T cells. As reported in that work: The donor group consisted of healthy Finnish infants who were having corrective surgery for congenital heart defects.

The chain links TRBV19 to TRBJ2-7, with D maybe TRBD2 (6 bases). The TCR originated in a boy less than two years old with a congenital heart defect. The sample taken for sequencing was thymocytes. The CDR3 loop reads CASRGGGDEQYF. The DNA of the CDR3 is TGTGCCAGTAGGGGTGGCGGGGACGAGCAGTACTTC.